The sequence of this T cell receptor (beta chain) was determined in a study of CD8 T cells in ankylosing spondylitis. Findings and limits, study-wide: Clones tied to disease were said to be significantly enriched in matched ankylosing spondylitis synovial fluid. Characteristic, it appeared, of ankylosing spondylitis blood was a TCR beta motif of several highly homologous variants.

TCRdb recomputed calls from the 5' RACE reads with MiXCR, one row per CDR3 protein. The sample gives about 540,000 distinct CDR3 sequences, about 13% of which show up once; 6.8% is in the top ten. This clonotype was seen a few times. Its matching antigen is unknown. Trimming cost V 0 bases and J 1 base, with 12 bases left between them. CDR1 and CDR2 from the germline V gene are MNHEY and SVGAGI. This CDR3 has 16 residues. This TCR was sampled from a male donor with ankylosing spondylitis. The J gene is TRBJ2-5, the V gene TRBV6-5; a weak D match, TRBD2 (6 bases). The sequencing input was blood, either unsorted or a sorted T cell fraction (not recorded which). The chain's CDR3 is CASSYSHGGIQETQYF. In DNA, the CDR3 is TGTGCCAGCAGTTACTCCCACGGAGGGATCCAAGAGACCCAGTACTTC.